The clone carrying this T cell receptor beta chain was detected ten times or more. What it recognizes is unknown. Trimming took off 3 bases at V and 5 bases at J, with 14 bases between the two ends. Germline CDR1 reads SGDLS; CDR2 reads YYNGEE. There are 15 residues in the CDR3. This record comes from a study of CD8+ T cells in alopecia areata. Study background: Affected scalp percentage set treated patients' severity scores. Study results and limitations: Normal-skin resident alphabeta T cells also appear among scalp sample sequences. Patients displayed less clarity in TCR sharing than mice, a finding possibly related to HLA.

Treatment noted: oral pan-JAK inhibitor, 5-10 mg twice daily. After isolation, RNA underwent reverse transcription to generate cDNA as the sequencing template. Profiling relied on immunoSEQ multiplex PCR, and the TCRdb table lists in-frame clones only, not all of them. The sample has about 190,000 clones, approximately 56% seen once. This chain links TRBV9 with TRBJ1-4; D gene unclear. The receptor's source is a human donor with alopecia areata. The sample in question was CD4+ T cells sorted from blood, obtained at week 4, from a patient treated with tofacitinib. CDR3 loop: CASSARSDTNEKLFF. In DNA, the CDR3 is TGTGCCAGCAGCGCTAGATCCGACACAAATGAAAAACTGTTTTTT.